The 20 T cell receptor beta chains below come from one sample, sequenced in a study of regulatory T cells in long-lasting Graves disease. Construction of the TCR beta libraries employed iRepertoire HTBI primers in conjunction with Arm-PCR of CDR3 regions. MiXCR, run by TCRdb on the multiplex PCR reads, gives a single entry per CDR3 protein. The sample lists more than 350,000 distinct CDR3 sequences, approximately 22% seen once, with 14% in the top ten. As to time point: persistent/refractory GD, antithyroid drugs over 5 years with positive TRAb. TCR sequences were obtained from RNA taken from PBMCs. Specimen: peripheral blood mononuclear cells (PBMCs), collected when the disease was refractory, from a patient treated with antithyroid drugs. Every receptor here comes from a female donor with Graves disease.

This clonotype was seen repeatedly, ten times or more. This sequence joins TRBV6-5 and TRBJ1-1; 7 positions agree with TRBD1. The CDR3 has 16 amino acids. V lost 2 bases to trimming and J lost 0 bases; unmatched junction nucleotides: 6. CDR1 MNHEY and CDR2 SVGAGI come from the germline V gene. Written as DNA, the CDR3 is TGTGCCAGCAGTTACGGATCAGGGGGAATGAACACTGAAGCTTTCTTT. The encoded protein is CASSYGSGGMNTEAFF.

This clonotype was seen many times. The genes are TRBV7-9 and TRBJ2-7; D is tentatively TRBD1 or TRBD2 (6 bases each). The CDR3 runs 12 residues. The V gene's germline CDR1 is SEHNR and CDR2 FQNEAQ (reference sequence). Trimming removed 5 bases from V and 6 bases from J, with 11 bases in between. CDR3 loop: CASSAGGGEQYF. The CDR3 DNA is TGTGCCAGCAGCGCCGGGGGCGGCGAGCAGTACTTC.

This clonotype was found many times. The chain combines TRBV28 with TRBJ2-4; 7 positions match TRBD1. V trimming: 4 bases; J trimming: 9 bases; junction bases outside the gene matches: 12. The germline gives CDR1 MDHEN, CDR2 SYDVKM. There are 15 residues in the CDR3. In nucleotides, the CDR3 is TGTGCCAGCAGTTCAGGGGGATCCCGCGGAGGCATTCAGTACTTC. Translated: CASSSGGSRGGIQYF.

The CDR3 region has the DNA TGTGCCAGCTCACCAAGCGGAATAGGGGACCTGGAGACCCAGTACTTC. Its protein product is CASSPSGIGDLETQYF. The chain recombines TRBV18 with TRBJ2-5; D is perhaps TRBD1 or TRBD2 (5 bases each). Germline V gives CDR1 KGHSH, CDR2 LQKENI. This CDR3 region has 16 residues. V shed 2 bases and J shed 5 bases, with 18 bases lying between them. Complete variable domain (other parts from reference TRBV18 and TRBJ2-5): NAGVMQNPRHLVRRRGQEARLRCSPMKGHSHVYWYRQLPEEGLKFMVYLQKENIIDESGMPKERFSAEFPKEGPSILRIQQVVRGDSAAYFCASSPSGIGDLETQYFGPGTRLLVL.

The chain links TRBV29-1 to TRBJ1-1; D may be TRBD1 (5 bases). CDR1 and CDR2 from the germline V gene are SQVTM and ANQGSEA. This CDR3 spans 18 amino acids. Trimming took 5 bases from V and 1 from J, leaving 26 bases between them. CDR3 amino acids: CSVNGSSGANLPNTEAFF. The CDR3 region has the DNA TGCAGCGTTAACGGGTCCAGCGGGGCCAATCTACCGAACACTGAAGCTTTCTTT. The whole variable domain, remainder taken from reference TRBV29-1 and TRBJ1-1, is SAVISQKPSRDICQRGTSLTIQCQVDSQVTMMFWYRQQPGQSLTLIATANQGSEATYESGFVIDKFPISRPNLTFSTLTVSNMSPEDSSIYLCSVNGSSGANLPNTEAFFGQGTRLTVV.

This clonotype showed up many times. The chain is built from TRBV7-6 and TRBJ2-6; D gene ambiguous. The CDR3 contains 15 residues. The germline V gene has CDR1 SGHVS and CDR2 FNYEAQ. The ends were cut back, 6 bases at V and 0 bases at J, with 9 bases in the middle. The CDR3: CASSLRPSGANVLTF. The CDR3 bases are TGTGCCAGCAGTCTCCGTCCCTCTGGGGCCAACGTCCTGACTTTC.

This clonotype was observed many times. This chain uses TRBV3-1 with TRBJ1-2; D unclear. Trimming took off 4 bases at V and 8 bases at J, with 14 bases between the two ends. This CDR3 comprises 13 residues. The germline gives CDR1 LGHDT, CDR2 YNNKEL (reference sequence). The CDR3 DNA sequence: TGTGCCAGCAGCCTTGGCCCGATGTGGGGCTACACCTTC. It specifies CASSLGPMWGYTF.

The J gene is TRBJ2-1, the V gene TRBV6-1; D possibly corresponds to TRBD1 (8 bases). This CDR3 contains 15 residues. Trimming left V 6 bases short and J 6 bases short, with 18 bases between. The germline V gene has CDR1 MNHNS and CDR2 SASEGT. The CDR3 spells CASSPRTGRVNEQFF. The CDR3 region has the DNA TGTGCCAGCAGCCCAAGGACAGGGAGGGTCAATGAGCAGTTCTTC.

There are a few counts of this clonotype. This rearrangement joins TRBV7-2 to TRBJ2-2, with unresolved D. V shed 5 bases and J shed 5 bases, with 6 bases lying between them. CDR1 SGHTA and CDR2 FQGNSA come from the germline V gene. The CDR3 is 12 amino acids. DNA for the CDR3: TGTGCCAGCAGCCCTGTAACCGGGGAGCTGTTTTTT. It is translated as CASSPVTGELFF. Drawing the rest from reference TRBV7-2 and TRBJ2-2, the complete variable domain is GAGVSQSPSNKVTEKGKDVELRCDPISGHTALYWYRQSLGQGLEFLIYFQGNSAPDKSGLPSDRFSAERTGGSVSTLTIQRTQQEDSAVYLCASSPVTGELFFGEGSRLTVL.

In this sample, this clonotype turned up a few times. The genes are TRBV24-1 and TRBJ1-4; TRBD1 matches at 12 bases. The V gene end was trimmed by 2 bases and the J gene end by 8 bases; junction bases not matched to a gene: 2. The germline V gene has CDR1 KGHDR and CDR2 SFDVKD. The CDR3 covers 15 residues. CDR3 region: CATSDSGTGGEKLFF. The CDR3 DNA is TGTGCCACCAGTGATTCCGGGACAGGGGGCGAAAAACTGTTTTTT.

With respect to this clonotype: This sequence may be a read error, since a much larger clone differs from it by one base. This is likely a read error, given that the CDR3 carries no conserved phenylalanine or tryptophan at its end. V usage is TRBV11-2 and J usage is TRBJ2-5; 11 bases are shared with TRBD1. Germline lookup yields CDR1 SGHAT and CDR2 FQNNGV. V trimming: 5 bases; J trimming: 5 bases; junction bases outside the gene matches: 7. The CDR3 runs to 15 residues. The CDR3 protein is CASSQGQGAWETQYL. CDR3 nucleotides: TGTGCCAGCAGCCAAGGACAGGGGGCCTGGGAGACCCAGTACCTC.

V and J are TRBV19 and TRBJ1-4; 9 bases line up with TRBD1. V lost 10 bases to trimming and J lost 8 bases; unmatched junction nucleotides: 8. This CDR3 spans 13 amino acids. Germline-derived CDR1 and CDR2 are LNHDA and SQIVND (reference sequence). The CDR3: CATSDRGGEKLFF. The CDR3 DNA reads TGTGCCACCTCGGACAGGGGAGGAGAAAAACTGTTTTTT.

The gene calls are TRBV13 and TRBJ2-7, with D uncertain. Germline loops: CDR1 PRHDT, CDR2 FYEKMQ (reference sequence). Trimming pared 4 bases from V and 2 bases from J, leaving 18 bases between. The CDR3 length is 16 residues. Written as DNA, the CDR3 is TGTGCCAGCAGCTCCTCTGAGAGAAGGGCCCCCTACGAGCAGTACTTC. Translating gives CASSSSERRAPYEQYF.

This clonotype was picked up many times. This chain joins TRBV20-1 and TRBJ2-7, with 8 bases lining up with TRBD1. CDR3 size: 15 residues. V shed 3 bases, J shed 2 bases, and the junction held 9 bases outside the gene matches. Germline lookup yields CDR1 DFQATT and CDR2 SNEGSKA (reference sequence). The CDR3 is CSASIRWDRTYEQYF. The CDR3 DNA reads TGCAGTGCTAGCATCCGGTGGGACAGGACCTACGAGCAGTACTTC.

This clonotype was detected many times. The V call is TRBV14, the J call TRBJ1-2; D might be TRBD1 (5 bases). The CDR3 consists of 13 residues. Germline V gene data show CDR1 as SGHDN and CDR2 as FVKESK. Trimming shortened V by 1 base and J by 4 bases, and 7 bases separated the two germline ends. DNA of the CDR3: TGTGCCAGCAGCCAAGGGGGCGGCTATGGCTACACCTTC. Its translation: CASSQGGGYGYTF. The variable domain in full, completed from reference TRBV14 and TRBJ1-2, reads EAGVTQFPSHSVIEKGQTVTLRCDPISGHDNLYWYRRVMGKEIKFLLHFVKESKQDESGMPNNRFLAERTGGTYSTLKVQPAELEDSGVYFCASSQGGGYGYTFGSGTRLTVV.

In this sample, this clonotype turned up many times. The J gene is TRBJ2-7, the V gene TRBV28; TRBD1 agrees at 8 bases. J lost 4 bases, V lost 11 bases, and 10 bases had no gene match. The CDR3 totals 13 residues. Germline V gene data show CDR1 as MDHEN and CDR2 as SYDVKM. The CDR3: CASRQGTPYEQYF. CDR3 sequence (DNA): TGTGCCTCGCGACAGGGGACTCCTTACGAGCAGTACTTC.

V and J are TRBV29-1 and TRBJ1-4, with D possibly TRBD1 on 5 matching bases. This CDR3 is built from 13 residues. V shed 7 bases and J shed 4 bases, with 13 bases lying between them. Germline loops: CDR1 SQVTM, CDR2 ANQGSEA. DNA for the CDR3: TGCAGCGGTGGTAGGGGCTTTAATGAAAAACTGTTTTTT. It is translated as CSGGRGFNEKLFF.

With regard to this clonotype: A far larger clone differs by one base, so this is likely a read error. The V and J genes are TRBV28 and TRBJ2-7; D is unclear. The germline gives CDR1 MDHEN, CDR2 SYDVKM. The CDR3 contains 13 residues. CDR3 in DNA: TGTGCCAGCAGTGAAGGGCAGGCCTACGAGCAGCACTTC. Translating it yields CASSEGQAYEQHF.

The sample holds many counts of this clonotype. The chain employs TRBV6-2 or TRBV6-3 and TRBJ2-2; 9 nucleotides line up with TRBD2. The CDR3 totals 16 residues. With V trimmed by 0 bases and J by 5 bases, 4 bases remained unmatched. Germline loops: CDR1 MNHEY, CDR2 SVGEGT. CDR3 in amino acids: CASSYSSGSLTGELFF. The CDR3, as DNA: TGTGCCAGCAGTTACTCTAGCGGGAGTCTTACCGGGGAGCTGTTTTTT.

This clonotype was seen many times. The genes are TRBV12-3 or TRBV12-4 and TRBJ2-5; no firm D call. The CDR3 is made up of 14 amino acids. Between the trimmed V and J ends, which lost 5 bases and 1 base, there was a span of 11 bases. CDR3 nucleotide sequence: TGTGCCAGCAGTCCGGCTGGAGCCCAAGAGACCCAGTACTTC. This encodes CASSPAGAQETQYF.